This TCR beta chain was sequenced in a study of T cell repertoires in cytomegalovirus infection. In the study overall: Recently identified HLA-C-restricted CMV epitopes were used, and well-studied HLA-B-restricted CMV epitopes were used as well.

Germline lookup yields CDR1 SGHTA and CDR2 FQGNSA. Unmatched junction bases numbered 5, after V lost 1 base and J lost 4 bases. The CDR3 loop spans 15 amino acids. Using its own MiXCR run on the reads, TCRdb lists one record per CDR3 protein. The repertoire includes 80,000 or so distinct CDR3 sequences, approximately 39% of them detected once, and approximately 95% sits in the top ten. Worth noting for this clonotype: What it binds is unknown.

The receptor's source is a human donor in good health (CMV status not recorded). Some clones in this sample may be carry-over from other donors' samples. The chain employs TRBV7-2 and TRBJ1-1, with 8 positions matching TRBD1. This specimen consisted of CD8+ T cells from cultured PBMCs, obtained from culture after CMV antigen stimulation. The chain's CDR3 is CASSLGDRRTTEAFF. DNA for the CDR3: TGTGCCAGCAGCTTAGGGGACAGGAGGACCACTGAAGCTTTCTTT.